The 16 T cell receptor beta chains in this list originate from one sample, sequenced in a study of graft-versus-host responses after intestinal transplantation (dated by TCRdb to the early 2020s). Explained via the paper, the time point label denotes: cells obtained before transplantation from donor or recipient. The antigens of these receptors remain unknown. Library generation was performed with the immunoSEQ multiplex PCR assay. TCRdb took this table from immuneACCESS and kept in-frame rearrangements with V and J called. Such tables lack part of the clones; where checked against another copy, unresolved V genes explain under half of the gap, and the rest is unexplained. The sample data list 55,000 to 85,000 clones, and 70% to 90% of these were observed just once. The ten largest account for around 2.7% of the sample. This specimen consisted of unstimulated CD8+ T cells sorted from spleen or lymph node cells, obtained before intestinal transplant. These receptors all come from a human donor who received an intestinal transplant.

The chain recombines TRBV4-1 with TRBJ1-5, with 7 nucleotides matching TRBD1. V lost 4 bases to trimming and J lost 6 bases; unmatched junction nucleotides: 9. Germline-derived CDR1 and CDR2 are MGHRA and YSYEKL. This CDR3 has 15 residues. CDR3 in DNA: TGCGCCAGCAGCCCCATAACAGGGGACGGTCAGCCCCAGCATTTT. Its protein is CASSPITGDGQPQHF.

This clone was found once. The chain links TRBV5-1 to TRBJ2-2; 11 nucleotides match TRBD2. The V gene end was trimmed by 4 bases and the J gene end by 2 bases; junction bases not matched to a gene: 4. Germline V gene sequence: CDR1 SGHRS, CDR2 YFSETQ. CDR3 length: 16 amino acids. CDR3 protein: CASSLGLAGNTGELFF. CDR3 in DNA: TGCGCCAGCAGCCTCGGACTAGCGGGCAACACCGGGGAGCTGTTTTTT.

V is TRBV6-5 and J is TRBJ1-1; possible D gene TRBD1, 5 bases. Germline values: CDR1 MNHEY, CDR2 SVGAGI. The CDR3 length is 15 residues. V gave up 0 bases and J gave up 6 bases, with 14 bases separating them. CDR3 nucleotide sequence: TGTGCCAGCAGTTACTCGGTATCCAGGGCCCCTGAAGCTTTCTTT. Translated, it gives CASSYSVSRAPEAFF.

Here the CDR3 DNA reads TGTGCCAGCAGCTGGACAGGGTACACTGAAGCTTTCTTT. Protein product: CASSWTGYTEAFF. The chain recombines TRBV11-2 with TRBJ1-1; the match to TRBD1 covers 8 bases. Germline CDR1 reads SGHAT; CDR2 reads FQNNGV. CDR3 length: 13 residues. V dropped 4 bases and J dropped 3; count of bases not matched to a gene: 1.

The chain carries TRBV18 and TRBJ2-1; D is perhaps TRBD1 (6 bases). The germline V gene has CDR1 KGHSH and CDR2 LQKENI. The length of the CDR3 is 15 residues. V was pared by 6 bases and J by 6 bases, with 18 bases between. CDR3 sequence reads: CASSLGAVGFNEQFF. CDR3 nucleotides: TGTGCCAGCTCGCTGGGGGCGGTCGGATTCAATGAGCAGTTCTTC.

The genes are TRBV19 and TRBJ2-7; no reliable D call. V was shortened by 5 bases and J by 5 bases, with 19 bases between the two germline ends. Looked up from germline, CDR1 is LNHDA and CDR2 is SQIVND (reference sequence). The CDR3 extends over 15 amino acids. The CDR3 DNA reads TGTGCCAGTAGTCCTCTGAGAGGCCCTCGCGACGAGCAGTACTTC. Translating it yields CASSPLRGPRDEQYF.

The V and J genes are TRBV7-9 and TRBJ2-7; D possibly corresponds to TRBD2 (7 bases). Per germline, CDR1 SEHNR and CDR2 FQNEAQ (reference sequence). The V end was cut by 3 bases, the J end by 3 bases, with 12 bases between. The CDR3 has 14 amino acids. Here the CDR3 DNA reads TGTGCCAGCAGCTTGGGGGGGCGGTTCTACGAGCAGTACTTC. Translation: CASSLGGRFYEQYF.

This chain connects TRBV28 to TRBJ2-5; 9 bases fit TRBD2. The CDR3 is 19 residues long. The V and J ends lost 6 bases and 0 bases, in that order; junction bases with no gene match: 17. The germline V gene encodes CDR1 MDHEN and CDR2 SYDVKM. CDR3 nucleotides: TGTGCCAGCAGCTCGCCCCCCCCGACTAGCGGACGATACCAAGAGACCCAGTACTTC. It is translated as CASSSPPPTSGRYQETQYF. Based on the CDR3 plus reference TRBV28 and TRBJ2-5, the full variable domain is DVKVTQSSRYLVKRTGEKVFLECVQDMDHENMFWYRQDPGLGLRLIYFSYDVKMKEKGDIPEGYSVSREKKERFSLILESASTNQTSMYLCASSSPPPTSGRYQETQYFGPGTRLLVL.

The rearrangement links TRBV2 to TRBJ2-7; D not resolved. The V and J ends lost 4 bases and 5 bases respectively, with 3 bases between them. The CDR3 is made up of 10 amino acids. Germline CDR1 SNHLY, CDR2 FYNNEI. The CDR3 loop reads CASSANEQYF. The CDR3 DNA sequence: TGTGCCAGCAGTGCCAACGAGCAGTACTTC. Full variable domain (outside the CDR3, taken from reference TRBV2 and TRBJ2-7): EPEVTQTPSHQVTQMGQEVILRCVPISNHLYFYWYRQILGQKVEFLVSFYNNEISEKSEIFDDQFSVERPDGSNFTLKIRSTKLEDSAMYFCASSANEQYFGPGTRLTVT.

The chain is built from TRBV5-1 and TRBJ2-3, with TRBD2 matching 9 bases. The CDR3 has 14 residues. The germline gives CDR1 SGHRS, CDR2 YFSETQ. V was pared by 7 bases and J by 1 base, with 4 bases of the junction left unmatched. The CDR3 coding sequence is TGCGCCAGCGCCGAGCGGGGGGGCACAGATACGCAGTATTTT. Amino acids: CASAERGGTDTQYF.

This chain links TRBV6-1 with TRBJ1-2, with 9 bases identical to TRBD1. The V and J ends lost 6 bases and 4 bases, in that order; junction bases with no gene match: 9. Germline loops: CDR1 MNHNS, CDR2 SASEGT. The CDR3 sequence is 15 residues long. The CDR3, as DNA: TGTGCCAGCAGCGAACCGGACAGGGGAAGCTATGGCTACACCTTC. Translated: CASSEPDRGSYGYTF.

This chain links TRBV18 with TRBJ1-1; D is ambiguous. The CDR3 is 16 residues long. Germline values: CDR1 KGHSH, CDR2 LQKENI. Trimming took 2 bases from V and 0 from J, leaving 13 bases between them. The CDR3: CASSPTRPNMNTEAFF. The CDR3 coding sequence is TGTGCCAGCTCACCAACCCGCCCCAACATGAACACTGAAGCTTTCTTT.

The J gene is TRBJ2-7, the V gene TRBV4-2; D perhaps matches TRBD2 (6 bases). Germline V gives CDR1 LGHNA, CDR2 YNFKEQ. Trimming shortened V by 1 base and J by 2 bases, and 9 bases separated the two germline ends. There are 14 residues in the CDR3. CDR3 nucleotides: TGTGCCAGCAGCCAAGTCGGAGGGGCCTACGAGCAGTACTTC. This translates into CASSQVGGAYEQYF.

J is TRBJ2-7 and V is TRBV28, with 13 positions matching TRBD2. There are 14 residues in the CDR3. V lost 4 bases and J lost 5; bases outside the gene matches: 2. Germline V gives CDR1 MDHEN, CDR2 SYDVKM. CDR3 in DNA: TGTGCCAGCAGTTCAGGACTAGCGGGAGACGAGCAGTACTTC. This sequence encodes CASSSGLAGDEQYF. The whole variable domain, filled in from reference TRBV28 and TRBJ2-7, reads DVKVTQSSRYLVKRTGEKVFLECVQDMDHENMFWYRQDPGLGLRLIYFSYDVKMKEKGDIPEGYSVSREKKERFSLILESASTNQTSMYLCASSSGLAGDEQYFGPGTRLTVT.

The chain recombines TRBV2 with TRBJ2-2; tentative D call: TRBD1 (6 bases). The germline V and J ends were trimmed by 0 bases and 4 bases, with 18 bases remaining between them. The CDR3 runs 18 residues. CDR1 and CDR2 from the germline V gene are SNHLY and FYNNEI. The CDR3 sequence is CASSEALQGPETTGELFF. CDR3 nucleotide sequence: TGTGCCAGCAGTGAAGCGCTTCAGGGGCCGGAAACCACCGGGGAGCTGTTTTTT.

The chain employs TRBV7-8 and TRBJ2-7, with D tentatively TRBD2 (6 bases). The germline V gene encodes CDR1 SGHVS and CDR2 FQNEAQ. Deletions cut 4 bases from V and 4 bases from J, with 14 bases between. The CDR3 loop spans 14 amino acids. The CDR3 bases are TGTGCCAGCAGCTCCGGGGGAATCGGATACGAGCAGTACTTC. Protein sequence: CASSSGGIGYEQYF. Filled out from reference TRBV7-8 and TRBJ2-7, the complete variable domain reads GAGVSQSPRYKVAKRGQDVALRCDPISGHVSLFWYQQALGQGPEFLTYFQNEAQLDKSGLPSDRFFAERPEGSVSTLKIQRTQQEDSAVYLCASSSGGIGYEQYFGPGTRLTVT.